This TCR beta chain originates from a study of OX40 agonist ivuxolimab in advanced cancers. On the study more broadly: As their treatment, patients were administered ivuxolimab, an agonistic anti-OX40 (CD134) antibody.

Clones were sequenced by immunoSEQ multiplex PCR, and TCRdb holds only the in-frame ones, with some missing. The sample consists of about 52,000 clones, just under 95% of them appearing once. This CDR3 spans 14 amino acids. Germline assignment: CDR1 MNHEY and CDR2 SVGAGI. The V end lost 1 base, the J end lost 5 bases, and 11 bases lay between the germline ends. The V gene is TRBV6-5, the J gene TRBJ2-5; D is possibly TRBD2 (5 bases). Here the sequenced sample was CD4+ or CD8+ T cells sorted from blood, taken in a trial of the OX40 agonist ivuxolimab. The origin of this receptor is an adult with an advanced solid tumor such as melanoma, head and neck, liver or kidney cancer. Here the CDR3 DNA reads TGTGCCAGCAGTTACTTACCGGGGATGGAGACCCAGTACTTC. Its translation is CASSYLPGMETQYF.